This T cell receptor beta chain emerged from a study of cytomegalovirus exposure and HLA in healthy donors. Study at large: An analysis done earlier identified more than 100 million unique TCR beta sequences from about 180 million T cells. Whole-study results and caveats: Earlier analysis looked at TCR beta V segments, and most were productive about 87% or about 30% of the time. There were reportedly fewer N-insertions in an Asian-associated ancestry cluster than the roughly 670-donor mean, in a later analysis.

With 4 bases removed from V and 4 bases from J, the gap between germline ends came to 5 bases. CDR1 is MGHRA and CDR2 is YSYEKL in the germline V gene. The CDR3 is 12 residues long. 60 Vbeta and 13 Jbeta primers were used in PCR. Per the authors' pipeline: In a later analysis, the count reached 80 million or so unique TCR beta chains, with 8.5 million to 14 million shared. Sequencing was performed with immunoSEQ multiplex PCR; in TCRdb, only in-frame clones are kept and a portion is missing. Clone size and the V and J calls come from that table; the DNA yielded D and trimming. The sample records some 120,000 clones, 75% to 85% being singletons. To note about this clone: Its antigen is as yet unknown.

What was sequenced was PBMCs. The origin of this receptor is a woman between 18 and 30 years old in good health and CMV-seropositive. The gene calls are TRBV4-1 and TRBJ2-1, with unresolved D. CDR3 DNA: TGCGCCAGCAGCCGCGATTACAATGAGCAGTTCTTC. Translated: CASSRDYNEQFF.